A selection of T cell receptor beta chains follows, all from one sample in a study of identical twins. TCRdb reprocessed the 5' RACE reads with MiXCR, giving one entry per CDR3 protein. The table records 650,000 to 800,000 distinct CDR3 sequences, over 8.5% of them present only once. These data were likewise used in another study, on yellow fever vaccine responses in identical twins.

The sample taken for sequencing was PBMCs. The source of these receptors is a woman aged 18-30 years in good health. Both conserved end residues are part of each CDR3. Each record gives: D gene, clone size, J gene, V gene, CDR3 protein, CDR3 DNA. A D gene is named only where the DNA matches it firmly. A row's size may be missing; if present it is once, few, many or a size class.

>TRBD1|few|TRBJ1-5|TRBV7-8
CASSWTGDNQPQHF
TGTGCCAGCAGCTGGACAGGGGACAATCAGCCCCAGCATTTT
>-|few|TRBJ2-3|TRBV20-1
CSARDMREPDTQYF
TGCAGTGCTAGAGATATGAGGGAGCCAGATACGCAGTATTTT
>-|many|TRBJ2-7|TRBV6-1
CASSRLAYHEQYF
TGTGCCAGCAGTAGGCTAGCATACCACGAGCAGTACTTC
>-|few|TRBJ2-3|TRBV5-5
CASSPERSTDTQYF
TGTGCCAGCAGCCCGGAGAGGAGCACAGATACGCAGTATTTT
>TRBD2|few|TRBJ2-1|TRBV30
CAWNSAGGPLDEQFF
TGTGCCTGGAATTCGGCGGGAGGGCCCCTTGATGAGCAGTTCTTC
>-|few|TRBJ1-1|TRBV5-1
CASSLSGTPEAFF
TGCGCCAGCAGCCTGTCCGGGACACCGGAAGCTTTCTTT
>-|many|TRBJ2-7|TRBV5-1
CASSLEQNYEQYF
TGCGCCAGCAGCTTGGAACAGAACTACGAGCAGTACTTC
>TRBD2|-|TRBJ2-1|TRBV12-3/TRBV12-4
CASSLVGGSDNEQFF
TGTGCCAGCAGTTTAGTCGGCGGGAGTGACAATGAGCAGTTCTTC
>TRBD2|-|TRBJ2-5|TRBV11-2
CASSLRGGGGQETQYF
TGTGCCAGCAGCTTACGGGGCGGGGGGGGACAAGAGACCCAGTACTTC
>-|few|TRBJ2-2|TRBV25-1
CASSGRSSVTTGELFF
TGTGCCAGCAGTGGTCGGTCTAGCGTTACCACCGGGGAGCTGTTTTTT
>-|many|TRBJ1-1|TRBV29-1
CSVSRARDRGTEAFF
TGCAGCGTTTCACGGGCACGGGATAGGGGCACTGAAGCTTTCTTT
>TRBD2|many|TRBJ2-3|TRBV15
CATSSGRLLDTQYF
TGTGCCACCAGTAGCGGGAGGTTGTTAGATACGCAGTATTTT
>-|few|TRBJ2-1|TRBV14
CASSQAGVEQFF
TGTGCCAGCAGCCAAGCTGGCGTTGAGCAGTTCTTC
>TRBD2|few|TRBJ2-3|TRBV6-2/TRBV6-3
CASINGGETDTQYF
TGTGCCAGCATCAACGGGGGGGAGACAGATACGCAGTATTTT
>TRBD2|-|TRBJ2-1|TRBV28
CASRQPLAGVTYNEQFF
TGTGCCAGCAGGCAGCCACTAGCGGGGGTCACCTACAATGAGCAGTTCTTC
>-|-|TRBJ2-7|TRBV3-1
CASSQEVAGSREQYF
TGTGCCAGCAGCCAAGAAGTTGCGGGGTCGCGAGAGCAGTACTTC
>TRBD2|-|TRBJ2-3|TRBV6-5
CASSYSIRGGPDTQYF
TGTGCCAGCAGTTACTCGATACGGGGGGGCCCAGATACGCAGTATTTT
>-|many|TRBJ2-3|TRBV7-8
CASSLVSFSQYF
TGTGCCAGCAGCCTAGTTAGCTTTTCGCAGTATTTT
>-|-|TRBJ2-1|TRBV5-6
CAMGPGVGRWDHEQFF
TGTGCCATGGGCCCAGGGGTGGGCAGGTGGGACCATGAGCAGTTCTTC
>-|few|TRBJ2-2|TRBV5-1
CASSPYLRAGELFF
TGCGCCAGCAGCCCCTACCTTCGTGCCGGGGAGCTGTTTTTT
>TRBD1|many|TRBJ1-4|TRBV11-3
CASSSRRGGGQDGEKLFF
TGTGCCAGCAGCAGTAGACGGGGAGGGGGACAGGATGGCGAAAAACTGTTTTTT
>-|few|TRBJ2-2|TRBV20-1
CSASQGGGELFF
TGCAGTGCTAGCCAGGGGGGCGGGGAGCTGTTTTTT
>-|-|TRBJ2-1|TRBV12-3/TRBV12-4
CACSSTGGTQSSYNEQFF
TGTGCCTGCAGCTCGACGGGCGGGACCCAGAGCTCCTACAATGAGCAGTTCTTC
>-|many|TRBJ2-2|TRBV2
CASNVQGTGELFF
TGTGCCAGCAACGTACAGGGTACCGGGGAGCTGTTTTTT
>TRBD1|few|TRBJ2-7|TRBV12-3/TRBV12-4
CASSGGQGIYEQYF
TGTGCCAGCAGTGGGGGACAGGGAATCTACGAGCAGTACTTC
>-|-|TRBJ2-5|TRBV11-2
CASSLDRTESIQETQYF
TGTGCCAGCAGCTTAGATCGGACAGAGTCTATACAAGAGACCCAGTACTTC
>-|many|TRBJ2-7|TRBV5-1
CASSFSHPTDEQYF
TGCGCCAGCAGCTTCTCGCATCCCACCGACGAGCAGTACTTC
>TRBD2|few|TRBJ2-2|TRBV9
CASSGEGLAGNTGELFF
TGTGCCAGCAGCGGAGAGGGACTAGCGGGGAACACCGGGGAGCTGTTTTTT
>TRBD1|few|TRBJ2-1|TRBV29-1
CSVDVTGGVNEQFF
TGCAGCGTTGATGTGACAGGGGGTGTAAATGAGCAGTTCTTC
>TRBD1|-|TRBJ2-1|TRBV19
CASSFQGAAEQFF
TGTGCCAGTAGTTTTCAGGGGGCAGCTGAGCAGTTCTTC
>-|few|TRBJ2-7|TRBV30
CAWSVRGGDGQYF
TGTGCCTGGAGTGTACGTGGAGGGGACGGGCAGTACTTC
>-|-|TRBJ2-3|TRBV27
CASSLSAGTSTDTQYF
TGTGCCAGCAGTTTGTCAGCTGGGACTAGCACAGATACGCAGTATTTT
>TRBD2|many|TRBJ2-7|TRBV7-2
CASSPGTSLEQYF
TGTGCCAGCAGCCCGGGGACTAGTCTCGAGCAGTACTTC
>-|many|TRBJ1-1|TRBV5-1
CASSWNRENTEAFF
TGCGCCAGCAGCTGGAACCGGGAGAACACTGAAGCTTTCTTT
>-|-|TRBJ2-3|TRBV15
CATSRGNKRAHTDTQYF
TGTGCCACCAGCAGAGGAAACAAGCGAGCCCACACAGATACGCAGTATTTT
>-|-|TRBJ2-7|TRBV20-1
CSARQREQYF
TGCAGTGCTAGACAGCGCGAGCAGTACTTC
>-|-|TRBJ2-2|TRBV3-1
CASSQAGTGELFF
TGTGCCAGCAGCCAAGCAGGGACCGGGGAGCTGTTTTTT
>-|few|TRBJ1-6|TRBV12-2
CASRLVGSALYNSPLHF
TGTGCAAGTCGCTTAGTGGGTTCGGCGCTTTATAATTCACCCCTCCACTTT
>-|once|TRBJ2-1|TRBV10-1
CASNGAHNEQFF
TGCGCCAGCAACGGAGCCCACAATGAGCAGTTCTTC
>-|-|TRBJ1-5|TRBV28
CASSSRGSNQPQHF
TGTGCCAGCAGCTCCCGGGGATCCAATCAGCCCCAGCATTTT
>-|few|TRBJ2-7|TRBV27
CASSFLSGWSTYEQYF
TGTGCCAGCAGTTTCCTAAGTGGGTGGAGTACCTACGAGCAGTACTTC
>TRBD2|many|TRBJ2-7|TRBV7-2
CASSFSGGDMTAYEQYF
TGTGCCAGCAGCTTTTCGGGGGGAGACATGACTGCATACGAGCAGTACTTC
>-|few|TRBJ2-5|TRBV20-1
CSARVSRGGSETQYF
TGCAGTGCTAGAGTCAGTCGAGGAGGGTCGGAGACCCAGTACTTC
>TRBD2|-|TRBJ2-1|TRBV2
CASSEVAGVPQFF
TGTGCCAGCAGTGAGGTAGCGGGAGTCCCGCAGTTCTTC
>TRBD2|many|TRBJ2-1|TRBV6-1
CATHGLAGYEQFF
TGTGCCACCCACGGCCTAGCGGGGTATGAGCAGTTCTTC
>TRBD1|few|TRBJ1-5|TRBV5-6
CASSLSRGQVGPQHF
TGTGCCAGCAGCTTGAGTAGGGGACAGGTGGGGCCCCAGCATTTT
>TRBD2|-|TRBJ2-7|TRBV27
CASSSGHGLAAYEQYF
TGTGCCAGCAGTTCCGGCCACGGACTAGCGGCCTACGAGCAGTACTTC
>-|many|TRBJ1-1|TRBV20-1
CSARAWRGTEAFF
TGCAGTGCTAGAGCTTGGAGGGGCACTGAAGCTTTCTTT
>-|few|TRBJ2-7|TRBV20-1
CSARERVYEQYF
TGCAGTGCTAGGGAGCGGGTCTACGAGCAGTACTTC
>TRBD1|-|TRBJ2-7|TRBV5-1
CASSYTGALYEQYF
TGCGCCAGCAGCTACACAGGGGCCCTCTACGAGCAGTACTTC